One and the same sample provided the 3 T cell receptor beta chains below, sequenced in a study of blood T cell repertoires in COVID-19. Sequencing was performed with immunoSEQ multiplex PCR; in TCRdb, only in-frame clones are kept and a portion is missing. Among around 190,000 clones, 80% to 85% were seen once, and the ten largest hold 3% to 3.5%. What was sequenced was PBMCs or T cells enriched from blood (not recorded which). These receptors originate from a woman younger than 45 who had been exposed to COVID-19.

V usage is TRBV29-1 and J usage is TRBJ1-1; TRBD1 matches 9 bases. The V and J ends lost 7 bases and 1 base, in that order; junction bases with no gene match: 10. Germline CDR1 is SQVTM and CDR2 is ANQGSEA. The CDR3 extends over 15 amino acids. The CDR3 nucleotides read TGCAGCGCCGGACAGGGGACGTTGGGGAACACTGAAGCTTTCTTT. This codes for CSAGQGTLGNTEAFF.

The chain recombines TRBV5-5 with TRBJ1-2; D perhaps matches TRBD1 (5 bases). CDR3 length: 16 residues. Deletions cut 0 bases from V and 6 bases from J, with 18 bases between. Germline lookup yields CDR1 SGHKS and CDR2 YYEKEE (reference sequence). CDR3: CASSLVRGTGVHGYTF. CDR3 sequence (DNA): TGTGCCAGCAGCTTGGTCCGCGGGACGGGCGTCCATGGCTACACCTTC.

The chain combines TRBV5-1 with TRBJ1-1; 8 bases line up with TRBD1. CDR1 is SGHRS, CDR2 YFSETQ, per germline. The CDR3 is made up of 16 amino acids. After removal of 0 bases from V and 0 bases from J, the junction contained 4 bases not matched to a gene. The CDR3 nucleotides are TGCGCCAGCAGCTTGGGGCAGGGGGCTTTGAACACTGAAGCTTTCTTT. Translation gives CASSLGQGALNTEAFF. Combining the CDR3 with reference TRBV5-1 and TRBJ1-1 gives the whole variable domain KAGVTQTPRYLIKTRGQQVTLSCSPISGHRSVSWYQQTPGQGLQFLFEYFSETQRNKGNFPGRFSGRQFSNSRSEMNVSTLELGDSALYLCASSLGQGALNTEAFFGQGTRLTVV.